This TCR beta chain was identified during a study of cytomegalovirus exposure and HLA in healthy donors. This clone has just a few counts. Its specificity is unknown. The study's findings and limits: In presence/absence analyses, roughly uniform sequencing depth across donors was assumed. HLA-A and HLA-B allele assignments for most subjects were reportedly predicted accurately using TCR beta sequences.

PCR employed 60 Vbeta and 13 Jbeta primers. TCRdb's table, derived via immunoSEQ multiplex PCR, lists solely in-frame clones and lacks some. The sample shows under 200,000 clones, 65% to 85% of them seen only once. Per the germline V gene, CDR1 is LNHDA and CDR2 is SQIVND (reference sequence). V shed 2 bases and J 1 base; nucleotides not matched to a gene: 8. The length of the CDR3 is 18 residues. The sequenced sample was PBMCs. The chain has TRBV19 and TRBJ1-5; 10 nucleotides agree with TRBD1. This receptor was identified in a woman aged 45-65 years in good health and CMV-seropositive. CDR3 sequence reads: CASSIKRQGARSNQPQHF. DNA for the CDR3: TGTGCCAGTAGTATAAAGCGACAGGGGGCGAGGAGCAATCAGCCCCAGCATTTT.